The entry that follows covers one T cell receptor beta chain sequence. The record originates from a study of blood T cell repertoires in COVID-19. At the level of the study: Acute and convalescent COVID-19 specimens originated in the United States, Italy and Spain.

The CDR3 spans 15 residues. Germline V gene lookup returns CDR1 MNHEY and CDR2 SMNVEV (reference sequence). The V segment lost 0 bases and the J segment 2 bases; nucleotides outside the gene matches: 3. Original methodology: Estimated nucleated cell counts came from reference gene primer amplification. This table comes from immunoSEQ multiplex PCR, and its TCRdb copy is limited to in-frame clones, with some not included. V and J calls and clone size come straight from that table; D and trimming were deduced from the DNA. The sample records about 83,000 clones, around 90% being singletons. This receptor was obtained from a woman aged 50 to 60 with active or convalescent COVID-19. Source material: peripheral blood. V usage is TRBV27 and J usage is TRBJ1-2; 7 nucleotides align to TRBD1. The CDR3 reads CASSLSGGPNYGYTF. The CDR3 bases are TGTGCCAGCAGTTTATCAGGGGGCCCGAACTATGGCTACACCTTC.